The rows below give T cell receptor beta chains drawn from one sample of a study of shared clonotypes between healthy human individuals. Profiled with immunoSEQ multiplex PCR; TCRdb holds only in-frame clones, not every one. The sample shows 2,500,000 or so clones, around nine tenths of them seen only once. The sample consisted of naive CD4+ T cells sorted from blood. Source of these receptors: a man younger than 30 in good health. CDR3s leave out the opening cysteine and the closing phenylalanine or tryptophan. For some rows the clone size is stated as once, few or many, or as a class when expanded; others skip it.

size: -
V: TRBV5-1
J: TRBJ1-2
CDR3: ASSLEGQGTWSGYT

size: -
V: TRBV9
J: TRBJ2-5
CDR3: ASSPRDRNLQTQY

size: -
V: TRBV28
J: TRBJ2-5
CDR3: ASSQTRTGLGGETQY

size: -
V: TRBV7-2
J: TRBJ2-7
CDR3: ASSSNGQGYEQY

size: -
V: TRBV27
J: TRBJ1-1
CDR3: ASSSQGRNTEAF

size: -
V: TRBV9
J: TRBJ2-7
CDR3: ASSVAPGGTYEQY

size: -
V: TRBV6-6
J: TRBJ1-5
CDR3: ASSLSNQPQH

size: -
V: TRBV5-1
J: TRBJ1-2
CDR3: ASSLPSGGALGYT

size: -
V: TRBV7-9
J: TRBJ1-5
CDR3: ASSLGEGNQPQH

size: -
V: TRBV11-2
J: TRBJ1-1
CDR3: ASSLSRGSTEAF

size: -
V: TRBV18
J: TRBJ1-2
CDR3: ASSPLTSDGYT

size: -
V: TRBV7-2
J: TRBJ2-2
CDR3: ASSLRDRPNTGELF

size: -
V: TRBV7-8
J: TRBJ1-4
CDR3: ASSLGQTTNEKLF

size: -
V: TRBV6-6
J: TRBJ1-2
CDR3: ASSYLREGST

size: -
V: TRBV7-2
J: TRBJ2-3
CDR3: ASSLAGEVDTQY

size: once
V: TRBV18
J: TRBJ2-7
CDR3: ASSPSLIAGGGEQY

size: -
V: TRBV5-1
J: TRBJ2-7
CDR3: ASGTDSGWYEQY

size: few
V: TRBV27
J: TRBJ2-3
CDR3: ASSVVRDTQY

size: -
V: TRBV4-2
J: TRBJ1-3
CDR3: ASSQAGNTIY

size: -
V: TRBV6-1
J: TRBJ2-7
CDR3: ASSERGQGSYEQY

size: -
V: TRBV5-6
J: TRBJ1-1
CDR3: ASSLVGSTEAF

size: -
V: TRBV15
J: TRBJ2-1
CDR3: ATSGLIAGGYNEQF

size: -
V: TRBV30
J: TRBJ2-3
CDR3: AWSEGRSADTQY

size: -
V: TRBV19
J: TRBJ1-5
CDR3: ASRPGGLSNQPQH

size: once
V: TRBV4-1
J: TRBJ1-2
CDR3: ASSQVPPLYGYT

size: -
V: TRBV18
J: TRBJ1-5
CDR3: ASSPSGNQPQH

size: -
V: TRBV27
J: TRBJ1-5
CDR3: ASSPQGYSNQPQH

size: -
V: TRBV5-1
J: TRBJ2-1
CDR3: ASSVVASGRDEQF

size: -
V: TRBV4-3
J: TRBJ2-2
CDR3: ASSQGQGAYSGELF

size: -
V: TRBV12-5
J: TRBJ1-6
CDR3: ASGLVLSSYNSPLH

size: once
V: TRBV10-3
J: TRBJ1-1
CDR3: AIRPGGAQMNTEAF

size: -
V: TRBV7-2
J: TRBJ2-5
CDR3: ASSPGQVQETQY

size: once
V: TRBV5-4
J: TRBJ1-1
CDR3: ASSLDLGPNTEAF

size: -
V: TRBV11-2
J: TRBJ2-3
CDR3: ASSFPPSGVVGLVDTQY

size: -
V: TRBV23-1
J: TRBJ1-5
CDR3: ASSQSGHSNQPQH

size: -
V: TRBV6-5
J: TRBJ2-7
CDR3: ATRLASSYEQY

size: -
V: TRBV18
J: TRBJ2-2
CDR3: ASSPKLGGELF

size: -
V: TRBV30
J: TRBJ1-1
CDR3: AWSPAGGNTEAF

size: -
V: TRBV30
J: TRBJ2-7
CDR3: AWTSGGFIYEQY

size: -
V: TRBV7-2
J: TRBJ1-2
CDR3: ASSSLGGACT

size: -
V: TRBV5-8
J: TRBJ2-5
CDR3: ASTTLAGETQY

size: -
V: TRBV6-6
J: TRBJ2-5
CDR3: ASSPTSGRGETQY

size: -
V: TRBV11-3
J: TRBJ2-3
CDR3: ASSFRGQRGGGDTQY

size: -
V: TRBV15
J: TRBJ2-1
CDR3: ATSREGVPGEQF

size: -
V: TRBV15
J: TRBJ1-4
CDR3: ATSRDSRGRDEKLF

size: -
V: TRBV7-9
J: TRBJ1-4
CDR3: ASSKTATTNEKLF

size: -
V: TRBV11-2
J: TRBJ1-1
CDR3: ASSLGGVTEAF

size: -
V: TRBV27
J: TRBJ1-1
CDR3: ASSPHGGYTEAF

size: -
V: TRBV6-5
J: TRBJ2-3
CDR3: ASSYVDTQY

size: -
V: TRBV18
J: TRBJ1-6
CDR3: ASSPRSTANNSPLH

size: -
V: TRBV7-9
J: TRBJ1-4
CDR3: ASSLFQGANEKLF

size: -
V: TRBV12-5
J: TRBJ2-7
CDR3: ASGLATGESEQY

size: -
V: TRBV10-3
J: TRBJ1-2
CDR3: AISYTILDEEANYGYT

size: -
V: TRBV30
J: TRBJ2-7
CDR3: AWTGSSYEQY

size: -
V: TRBV6-1
J: TRBJ2-7
CDR3: ASSEQGGSYEQY

size: -
V: TRBV11-2
J: TRBJ1-4
CDR3: ASSLVPGQGLRDEKLF

size: -
V: TRBV28
J: TRBJ1-2
CDR3: ASNTGFSGYT